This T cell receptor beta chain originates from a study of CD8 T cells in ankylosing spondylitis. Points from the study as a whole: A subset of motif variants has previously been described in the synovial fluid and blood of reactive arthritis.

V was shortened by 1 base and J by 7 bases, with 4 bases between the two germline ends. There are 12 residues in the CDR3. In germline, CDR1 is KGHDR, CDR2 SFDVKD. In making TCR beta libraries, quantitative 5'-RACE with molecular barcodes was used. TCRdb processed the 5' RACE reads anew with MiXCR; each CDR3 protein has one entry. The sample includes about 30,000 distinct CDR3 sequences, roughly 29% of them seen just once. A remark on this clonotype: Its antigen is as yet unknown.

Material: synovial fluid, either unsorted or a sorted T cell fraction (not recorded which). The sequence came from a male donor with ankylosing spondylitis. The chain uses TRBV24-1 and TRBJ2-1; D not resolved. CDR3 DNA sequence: TGTGCCACCAGTGATTTTGGGAATGAGCAGTTCTTC. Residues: CATSDFGNEQFF.